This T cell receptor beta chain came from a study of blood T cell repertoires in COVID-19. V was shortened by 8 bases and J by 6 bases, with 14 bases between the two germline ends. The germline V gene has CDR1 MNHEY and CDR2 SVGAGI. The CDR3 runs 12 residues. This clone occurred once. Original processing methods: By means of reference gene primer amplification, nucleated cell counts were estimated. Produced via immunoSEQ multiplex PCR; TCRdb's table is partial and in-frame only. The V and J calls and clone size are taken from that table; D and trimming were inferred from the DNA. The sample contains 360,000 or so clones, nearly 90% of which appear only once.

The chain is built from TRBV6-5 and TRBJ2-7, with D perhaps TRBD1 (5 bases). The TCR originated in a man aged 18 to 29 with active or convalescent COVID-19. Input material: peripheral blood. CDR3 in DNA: TGTGCCAGCTCCTCACCAGGGCGCGAGCAGTACTTC. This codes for CASSSPGREQYF.